This is a list of T cell receptor beta chains from one sample in a study of glioma-infiltrating T cells after dendritic cell vaccination. The protocol was immunoSEQ multiplex PCR, while the TCRdb copy is restricted to in-frame clones and leaves out a portion. The sample has roughly 100,000 clones, about four fifths seen once. The starting material was blood, obtained before dendritic cell vaccination. All receptors derive from a human donor with glioblastoma. Both conserved end residues are part of each CDR3.

CDR3 length,V gene,J gene,CDR3 protein
15,TRBV9,TRBJ2-1,CASSPTGQKTNEQFF
15,TRBV11-2,TRBJ2-7,CASSLDTQGSYEQYF
14,TRBV2,TRBJ2-7,CASSARGENYEQYF
13,TRBV19,TRBJ2-5,CASRPPEQETQYF
13,TRBV30,TRBJ2-5,CAWAGQGGQTQYF
16,TRBV4-3,TRBJ1-1,CASSQAGGGGHTEAFF
14,TRBV6-4,TRBJ2-4,CASSVLTGRHIQYF
18,TRBV7-6,TRBJ1-3,CASSPFPGQGQSGNTIYF
16,TRBV5-1,TRBJ2-5,CASSLGSGGWQETQYF
15,TRBV10-3,TRBJ1-6,CAISVADTNNSPLHF
16,TRBV19,TRBJ2-1,CASSKPGHVIYNEQFF